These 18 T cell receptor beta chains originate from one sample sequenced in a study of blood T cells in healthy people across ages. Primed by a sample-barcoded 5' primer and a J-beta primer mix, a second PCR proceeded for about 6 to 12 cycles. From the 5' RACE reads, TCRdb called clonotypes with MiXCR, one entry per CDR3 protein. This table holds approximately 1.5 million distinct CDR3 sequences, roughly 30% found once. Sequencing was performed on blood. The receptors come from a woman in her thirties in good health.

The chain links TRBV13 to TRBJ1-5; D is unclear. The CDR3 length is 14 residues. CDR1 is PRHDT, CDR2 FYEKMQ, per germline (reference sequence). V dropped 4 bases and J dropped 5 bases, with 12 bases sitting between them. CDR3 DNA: TGTGCCAGCAGCTGGAGTGGGAGGCATCAGCCCCAGCATTTT. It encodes CASSWSGRHQPQHF.

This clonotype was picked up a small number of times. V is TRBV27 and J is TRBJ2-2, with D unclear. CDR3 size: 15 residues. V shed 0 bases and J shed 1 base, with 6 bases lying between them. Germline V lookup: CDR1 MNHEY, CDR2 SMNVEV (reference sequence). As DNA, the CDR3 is TGTGCCAGCAGTTTATCCGCGGTGAACACCGGGGAGCTGTTTTTT. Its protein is CASSLSAVNTGELFF.

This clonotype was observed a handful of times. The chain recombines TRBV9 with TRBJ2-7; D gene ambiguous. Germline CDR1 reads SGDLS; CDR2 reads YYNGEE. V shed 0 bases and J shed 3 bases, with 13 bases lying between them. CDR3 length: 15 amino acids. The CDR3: CASSVGQAANYEQYF. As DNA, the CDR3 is TGTGCCAGCAGCGTAGGTCAGGCCGCTAACTACGAGCAGTACTTC.

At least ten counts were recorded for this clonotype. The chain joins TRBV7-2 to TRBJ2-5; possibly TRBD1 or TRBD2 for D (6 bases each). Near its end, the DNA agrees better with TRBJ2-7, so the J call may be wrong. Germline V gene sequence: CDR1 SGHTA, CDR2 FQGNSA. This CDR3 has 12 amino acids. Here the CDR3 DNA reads TGTGCCAGCAGTCTCCGGGGGCTCGAGCAGTACTTC. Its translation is CASSLRGLEQYF.

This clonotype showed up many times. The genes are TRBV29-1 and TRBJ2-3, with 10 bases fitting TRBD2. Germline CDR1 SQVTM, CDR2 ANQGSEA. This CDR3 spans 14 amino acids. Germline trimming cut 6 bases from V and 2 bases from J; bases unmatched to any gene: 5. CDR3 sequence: CSVLAGDLTDTQYF. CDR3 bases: TGCAGCGTCCTAGCGGGAGATCTCACAGATACGCAGTATTTT.

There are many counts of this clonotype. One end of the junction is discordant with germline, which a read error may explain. The chain's CDR3 is CASSLDPNQPQHF. The CDR3 nucleotides are TGTGCCAGCAGCTTAGACCCGAATCAGCCCCAGCATTTT. The V and J genes are TRBV5-1 and TRBJ1-5; D is unclear. The CDR3 is made up of 13 amino acids. Germline values: CDR1 SGHRS, CDR2 YFSETQ.

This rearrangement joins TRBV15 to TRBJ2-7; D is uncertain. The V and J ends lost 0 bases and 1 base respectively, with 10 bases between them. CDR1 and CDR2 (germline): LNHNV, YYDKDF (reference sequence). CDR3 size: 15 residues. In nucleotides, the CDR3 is TGTGCCACCAGCAGAGAGAAGACAAGGTCCTACGAGCAGTACTTC. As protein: CATSREKTRSYEQYF.

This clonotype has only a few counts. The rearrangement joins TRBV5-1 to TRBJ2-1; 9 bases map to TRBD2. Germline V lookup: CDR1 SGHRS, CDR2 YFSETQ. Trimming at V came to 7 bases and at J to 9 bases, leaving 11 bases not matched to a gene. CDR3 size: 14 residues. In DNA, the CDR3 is TGCGCCAGCCGGCCTAGCGGGATAGGGGGTGAGCAGTTCTTC. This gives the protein CASRPSGIGGEQFF.

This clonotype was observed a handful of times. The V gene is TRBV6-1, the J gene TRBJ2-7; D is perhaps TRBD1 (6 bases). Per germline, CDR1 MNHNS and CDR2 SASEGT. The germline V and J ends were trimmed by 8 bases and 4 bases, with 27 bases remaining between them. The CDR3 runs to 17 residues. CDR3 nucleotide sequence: TGTGCCAGCTCTCCCCAAGGACAGTCCTTTACGGCTTACGAGCAGTACTTC. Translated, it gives CASSPQGQSFTAYEQYF.

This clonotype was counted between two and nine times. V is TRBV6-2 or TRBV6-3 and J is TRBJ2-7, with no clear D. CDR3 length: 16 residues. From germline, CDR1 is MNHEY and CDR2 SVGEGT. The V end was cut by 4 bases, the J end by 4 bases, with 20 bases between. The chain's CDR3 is CASSLTGSPGWYEQYF. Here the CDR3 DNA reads TGTGCCAGCAGTTTAACGGGCTCCCCAGGTTGGTACGAGCAGTACTTC.

Here the CDR3 DNA reads TGCGCCAGCAGACTAGCGGGAGTCGGTTACTACAATGAGCAGTTCTTC. This gives the protein CASRLAGVGYYNEQFF. The V gene is TRBV5-1, the J gene TRBJ2-1, with 11 nucleotides matching TRBD2. The CDR3 extends over 16 amino acids. V lost 5 bases and J lost 3; bases outside the gene matches: 7. In germline, CDR1 is SGHRS, CDR2 YFSETQ. The complete variable domain, with remaining parts taken from reference TRBV5-1 and TRBJ2-1, reads KAGVTQTPRYLIKTRGQQVTLSCSPISGHRSVSWYQQTPGQGLQFLFEYFSETQRNKGNFPGRFSGRQFSNSRSEMNVSTLELGDSALYLCASRLAGVGYYNEQFFGPGTRLTVL.

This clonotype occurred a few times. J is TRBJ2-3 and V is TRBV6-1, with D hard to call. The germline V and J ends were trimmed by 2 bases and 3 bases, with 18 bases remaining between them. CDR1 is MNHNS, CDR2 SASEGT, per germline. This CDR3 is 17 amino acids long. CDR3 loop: CASSEWQPYPTTDTQYF. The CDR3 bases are TGTGCCAGCAGTGAATGGCAGCCCTATCCGACTACAGATACGCAGTATTTT.

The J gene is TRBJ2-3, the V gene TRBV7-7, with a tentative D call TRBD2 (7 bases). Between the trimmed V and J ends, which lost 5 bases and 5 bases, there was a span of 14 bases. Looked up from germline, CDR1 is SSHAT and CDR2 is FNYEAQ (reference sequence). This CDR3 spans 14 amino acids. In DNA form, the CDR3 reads TGTGCCAGCAGCCTCTCGGGGGGACAAGATACGCAGTATTTT. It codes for CASSLSGGQDTQYF.

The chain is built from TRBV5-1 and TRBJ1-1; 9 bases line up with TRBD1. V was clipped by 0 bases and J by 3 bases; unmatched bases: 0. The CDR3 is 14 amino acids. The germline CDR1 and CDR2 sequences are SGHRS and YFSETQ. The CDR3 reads CASSLDRGHTEAFF. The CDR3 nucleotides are TGCGCCAGCAGCTTGGACAGGGGGCACACTGAAGCTTTCTTT.

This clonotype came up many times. The CDR3 DNA is TGTGCCAGCAGCTTCGGTCCTAGCGGGAGTGGAGGGACCCAGTACTTC. Translating gives CASSFGPSGSGGTQYF. This chain links TRBV7-9 with TRBJ2-5, with TRBD2 matching 10 bases. The germline V gene encodes CDR1 SEHNR and CDR2 FQNEAQ (reference sequence). V gave up 3 bases and J gave up 7 bases; unmatched junction bases: 11. CDR3 length: 16 amino acids.

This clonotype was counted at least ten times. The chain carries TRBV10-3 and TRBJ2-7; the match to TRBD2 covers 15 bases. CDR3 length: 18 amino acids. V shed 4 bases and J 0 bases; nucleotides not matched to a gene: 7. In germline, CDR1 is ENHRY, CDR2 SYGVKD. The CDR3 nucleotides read TGTGCCATCAGTGTACTTGGACTAGCGGGGGGGAGCTCCTACGAGCAGTACTTC. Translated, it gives CAISVLGLAGGSSYEQYF.

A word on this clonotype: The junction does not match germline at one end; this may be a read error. The CDR3 loop reads CASSQAQGGETQYF. Here the CDR3 DNA reads TGCGCCAGCAGCCAAGCCCAAGGCGGGGAGACCCAGTACTTC. The rearrangement links TRBV3-1 to TRBJ2-7; D possibly corresponds to TRBD2 (5 bases). The DNA matches TRBJ2-5 better at its end, which makes the J call doubtful. The germline gives CDR1 LGHDT, CDR2 YNNKEL (reference sequence). This CDR3 spans 14 amino acids.

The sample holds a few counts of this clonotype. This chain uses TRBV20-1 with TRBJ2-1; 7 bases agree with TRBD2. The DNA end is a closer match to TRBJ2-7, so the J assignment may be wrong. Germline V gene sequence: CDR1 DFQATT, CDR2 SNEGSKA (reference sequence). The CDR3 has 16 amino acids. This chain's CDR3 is CSARDGGGTSYNEQYF. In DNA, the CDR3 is TGCAGTGCTAGAGATGGCGGGGGAACCTCCTACAATGAGCAGTACTTC.